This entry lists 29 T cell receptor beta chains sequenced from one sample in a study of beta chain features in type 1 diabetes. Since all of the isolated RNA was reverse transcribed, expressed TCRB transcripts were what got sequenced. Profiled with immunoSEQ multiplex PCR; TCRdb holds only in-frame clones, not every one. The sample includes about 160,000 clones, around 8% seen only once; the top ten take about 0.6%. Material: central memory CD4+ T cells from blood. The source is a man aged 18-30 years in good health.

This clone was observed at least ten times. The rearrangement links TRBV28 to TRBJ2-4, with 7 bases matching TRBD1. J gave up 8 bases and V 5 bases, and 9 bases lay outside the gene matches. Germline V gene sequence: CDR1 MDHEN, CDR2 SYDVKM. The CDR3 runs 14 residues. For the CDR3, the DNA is TGTGCCAGCAGTCCCTCAGGGGGTCTAGACATTCAGTACTTC. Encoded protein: CASSPSGGLDIQYF.

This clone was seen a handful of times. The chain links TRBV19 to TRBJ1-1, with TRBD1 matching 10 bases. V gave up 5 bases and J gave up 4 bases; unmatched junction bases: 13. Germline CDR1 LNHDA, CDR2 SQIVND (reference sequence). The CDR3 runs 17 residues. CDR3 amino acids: CASSSGTGVVVVTEAFF. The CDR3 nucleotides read TGTGCCAGTAGTTCTGGGACAGGGGTCGTAGTGGTCACTGAAGCTTTCTTT.

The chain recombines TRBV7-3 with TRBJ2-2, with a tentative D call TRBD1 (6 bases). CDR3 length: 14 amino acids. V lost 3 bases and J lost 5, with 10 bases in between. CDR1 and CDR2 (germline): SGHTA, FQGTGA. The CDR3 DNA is TGTGCCAGCAGCTTCTTCAGGGGAACCGGGGAGCTGTTTTTT. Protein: CASSFFRGTGELFF.

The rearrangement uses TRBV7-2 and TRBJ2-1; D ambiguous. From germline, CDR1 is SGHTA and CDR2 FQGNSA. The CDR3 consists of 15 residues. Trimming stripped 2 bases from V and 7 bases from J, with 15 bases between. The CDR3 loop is CASSLPRRLQNEQFF. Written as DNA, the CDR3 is TGTGCCAGCAGCTTACCTCGCAGGCTCCAGAATGAGCAGTTCTTC. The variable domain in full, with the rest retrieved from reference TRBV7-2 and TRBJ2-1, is GAGVSQSPSNKVTEKGKDVELRCDPISGHTALYWYRQSLGQGLEFLIYFQGNSAPDKSGLPSDRFSAERTGGSVSTLTIQRTQQEDSAVYLCASSLPRRLQNEQFFGPGTRLTVL.

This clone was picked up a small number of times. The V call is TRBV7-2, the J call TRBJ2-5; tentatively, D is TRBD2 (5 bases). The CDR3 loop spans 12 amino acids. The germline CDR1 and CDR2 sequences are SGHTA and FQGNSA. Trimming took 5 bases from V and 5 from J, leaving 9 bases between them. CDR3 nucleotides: TGTGCCAGCAGCCCCCCGGGGGAGACCCAGTACTTC. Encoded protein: CASSPPGETQYF.

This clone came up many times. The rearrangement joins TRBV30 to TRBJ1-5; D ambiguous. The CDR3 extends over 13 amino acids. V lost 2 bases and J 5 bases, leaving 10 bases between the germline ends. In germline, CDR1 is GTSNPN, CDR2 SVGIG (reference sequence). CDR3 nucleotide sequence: TGTGCCTGGAGTAGAGGGAGAGATCAGCCCCAGCATTTT. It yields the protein CAWSRGRDQPQHF.

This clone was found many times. CDR3 sequence: CSVLPGGSVEQYF. For the CDR3, the DNA is TGCAGCGTTCTTCCCGGCGGCTCGGTCGAGCAGTACTTC. The chain employs TRBV29-1 and TRBJ2-7; D gene unclear. Germline V gives CDR1 SQVTM, CDR2 ANQGSEA. V was pared by 5 bases and J by 6 bases, with 17 bases between. The CDR3 length is 13 residues.

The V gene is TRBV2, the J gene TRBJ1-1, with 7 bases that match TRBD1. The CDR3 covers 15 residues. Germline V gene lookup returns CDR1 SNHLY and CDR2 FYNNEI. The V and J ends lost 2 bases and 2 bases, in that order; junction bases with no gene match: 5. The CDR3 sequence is CASSERTGGNTEAFF. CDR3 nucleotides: TGTGCCAGCAGTGAACGGACAGGAGGAAACACTGAAGCTTTCTTT.

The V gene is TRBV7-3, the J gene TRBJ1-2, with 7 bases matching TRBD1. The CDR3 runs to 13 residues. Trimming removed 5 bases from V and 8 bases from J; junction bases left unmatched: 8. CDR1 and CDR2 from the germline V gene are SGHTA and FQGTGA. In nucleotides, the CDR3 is TGTGCCAGCAGCCAGACAGGGCGACTAGGCTACACCTTC. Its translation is CASSQTGRLGYTF.

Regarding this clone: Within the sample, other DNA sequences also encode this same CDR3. This CDR3 reads CASSTGLGGNQPQHF. DNA of the CDR3: TGTGCCAGCAGTACGGGCCTAGGGGGCAATCAGCCCCAGCATTTT. The chain couples TRBV2 to TRBJ1-5, with D perhaps matching TRBD1 (5 bases). CDR1 SNHLY and CDR2 FYNNEI come from the germline V gene. There are 15 residues in the CDR3. V was clipped by 5 bases and J by 2 bases, with 13 bases between them.

CDR3 bases: TGTGCCAGCAGTTACTCAGCGGGAGGGGCTGATGAGCAGTTCTTC. Protein sequence: CASSYSAGGADEQFF. The genes are TRBV6-5 and TRBJ2-1, with 10 bases identical to TRBD2. Trimming cost V 0 bases and J 8 bases; bases outside gene matches: 4. Germline V gives CDR1 MNHEY, CDR2 SVGAGI. The CDR3 is 15 amino acids.

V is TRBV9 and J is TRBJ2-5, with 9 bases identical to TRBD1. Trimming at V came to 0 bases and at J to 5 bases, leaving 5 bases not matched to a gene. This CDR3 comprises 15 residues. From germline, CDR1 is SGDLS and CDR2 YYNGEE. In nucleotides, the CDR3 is TGTGCCAGCAGCGTAGGAAAGGGACAGGGCGAGACCCAGTACTTC. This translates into CASSVGKGQGETQYF.

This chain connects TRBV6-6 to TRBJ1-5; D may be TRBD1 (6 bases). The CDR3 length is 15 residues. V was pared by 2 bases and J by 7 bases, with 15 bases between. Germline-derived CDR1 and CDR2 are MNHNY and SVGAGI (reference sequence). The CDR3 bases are TGTGCCAGCAGTTACGGCAGGGGAAGAGAGCAGCCCCAGCATTTT. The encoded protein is CASSYGRGREQPQHF.

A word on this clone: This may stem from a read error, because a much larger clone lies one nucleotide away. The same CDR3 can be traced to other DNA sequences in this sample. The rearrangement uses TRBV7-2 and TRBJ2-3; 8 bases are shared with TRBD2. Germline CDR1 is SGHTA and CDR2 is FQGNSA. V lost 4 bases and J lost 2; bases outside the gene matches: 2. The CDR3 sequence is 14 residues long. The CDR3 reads CASSSGLATDTQYF. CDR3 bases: TGTGCCAGCAGCTCTGGACTAGCCACAGATACGCAGTATTTT.

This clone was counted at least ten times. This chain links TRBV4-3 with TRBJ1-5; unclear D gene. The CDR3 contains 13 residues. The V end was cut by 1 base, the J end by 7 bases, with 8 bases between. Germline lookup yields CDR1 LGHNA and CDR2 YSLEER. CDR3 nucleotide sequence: TGCGCCAGCAGCCAAGGGGCGGGACAGCCCCAGCATTTT. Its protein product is CASSQGAGQPQHF.

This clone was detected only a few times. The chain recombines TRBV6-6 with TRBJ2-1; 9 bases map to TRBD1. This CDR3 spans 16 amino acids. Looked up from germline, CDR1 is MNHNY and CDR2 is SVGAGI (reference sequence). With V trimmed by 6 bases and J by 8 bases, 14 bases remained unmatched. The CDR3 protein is CASSRRDLTGGDEQFF. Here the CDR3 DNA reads TGTGCCAGCAGCCGTCGGGATCTTACAGGGGGCGATGAGCAGTTCTTC.

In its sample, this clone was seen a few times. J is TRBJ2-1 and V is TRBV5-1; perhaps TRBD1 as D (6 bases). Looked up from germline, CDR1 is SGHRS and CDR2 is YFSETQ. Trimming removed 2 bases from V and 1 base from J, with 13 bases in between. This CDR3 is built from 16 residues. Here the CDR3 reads CASSLTITGSYNEQFF. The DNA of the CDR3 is TGCGCCAGCAGCTTAACGATAACAGGGTCCTACAATGAGCAGTTCTTC.

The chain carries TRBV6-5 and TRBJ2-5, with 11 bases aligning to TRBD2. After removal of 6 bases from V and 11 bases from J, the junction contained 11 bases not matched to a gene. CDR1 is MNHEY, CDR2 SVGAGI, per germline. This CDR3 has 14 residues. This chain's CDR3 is CASSELAGVGFQYF. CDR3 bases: TGTGCCAGCAGCGAACTAGCGGGAGTTGGGTTTCAGTACTTC.

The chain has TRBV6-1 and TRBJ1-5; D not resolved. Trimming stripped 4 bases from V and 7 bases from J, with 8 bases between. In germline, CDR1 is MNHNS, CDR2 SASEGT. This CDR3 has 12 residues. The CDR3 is CASSGPRQPQHF. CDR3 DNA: TGTGCCAGCAGTGGTCCCCGGCAGCCCCAGCATTTT.

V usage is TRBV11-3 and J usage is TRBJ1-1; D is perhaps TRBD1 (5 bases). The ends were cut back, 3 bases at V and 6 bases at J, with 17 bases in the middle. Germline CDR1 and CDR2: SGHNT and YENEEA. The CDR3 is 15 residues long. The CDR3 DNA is TGTGCCAGCAGCTTCTCCCAGGGTTTTGGCGCTGAAGCTTTCTTT. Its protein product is CASSFSQGFGAEAFF.

CDR3 nucleotide sequence: TGCGCCAGCAGCCCCCTTGTCTCCCCGGGTACGCAGTATTTT. Translation gives CASSPLVSPGTQYF. The J gene is TRBJ2-3, the V gene TRBV4-1; no firm D call. The CDR3 sequence is 14 residues long. Trimming shortened V by 4 bases and J by 8 bases, and 16 bases separated the two germline ends. Per germline, CDR1 MGHRA and CDR2 YSYEKL.

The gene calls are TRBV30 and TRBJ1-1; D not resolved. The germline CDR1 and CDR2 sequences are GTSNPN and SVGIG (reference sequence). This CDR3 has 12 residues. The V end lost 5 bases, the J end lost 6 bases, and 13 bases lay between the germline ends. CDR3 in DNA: TGTGCCTGGGAGGGCGCGGGCTCTGAAGCTTTCTTT. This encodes CAWEGAGSEAFF. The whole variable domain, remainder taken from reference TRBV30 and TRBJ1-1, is SQTIHQWPATLVQPVGSPLSLECTVEGTSNPNLYWYRQAAGRGLQLLFYSVGIGQISSEVPQNLSASRPQDRQFILSSKKLLLSDSGFYLCAWEGAGSEAFFGQGTRLTVV.

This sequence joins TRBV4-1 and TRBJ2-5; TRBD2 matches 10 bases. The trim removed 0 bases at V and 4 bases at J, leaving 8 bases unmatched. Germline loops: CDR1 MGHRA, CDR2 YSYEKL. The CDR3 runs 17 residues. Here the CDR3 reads CASSQEGLAGVRETQYF. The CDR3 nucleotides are TGCGCCAGCAGCCAAGAGGGGCTAGCGGGGGTTAGAGAGACCCAGTACTTC.

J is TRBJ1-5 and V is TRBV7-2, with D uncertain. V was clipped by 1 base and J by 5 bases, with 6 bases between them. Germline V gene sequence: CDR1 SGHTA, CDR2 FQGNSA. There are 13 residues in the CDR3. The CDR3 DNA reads TGTGCCAGCAGCTTAGAGCGGGATCAGCCCCAGCATTTT. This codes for CASSLERDQPQHF.

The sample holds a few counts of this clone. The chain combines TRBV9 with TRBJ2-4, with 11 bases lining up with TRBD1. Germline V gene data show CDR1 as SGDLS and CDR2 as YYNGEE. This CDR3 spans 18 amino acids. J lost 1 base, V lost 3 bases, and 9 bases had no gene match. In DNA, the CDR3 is TGTGCCAGCAGCGGGGACAGGGGGGGCCTGATTGCCAAAAACATTCAGTACTTC. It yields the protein CASSGDRGGLIAKNIQYF. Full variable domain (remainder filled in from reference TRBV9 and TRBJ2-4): DSGVTQTPKHLITATGQRVTLRCSPRSGDLSVYWYQQSLDQGLQFLIQYYNGEERAKGNILERFSAQQFPDLHSELNLSSLELGDSALYFCASSGDRGGLIAKNIQYFGAGTRLSVL.

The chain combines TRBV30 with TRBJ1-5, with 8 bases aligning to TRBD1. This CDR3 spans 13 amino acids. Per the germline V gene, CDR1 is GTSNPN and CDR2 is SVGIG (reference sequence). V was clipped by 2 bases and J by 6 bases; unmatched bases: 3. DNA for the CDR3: TGTGCCTGGAGTCAGGGGGCCGGTCAGCCCCAGCATTTT. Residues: CAWSQGAGQPQHF.

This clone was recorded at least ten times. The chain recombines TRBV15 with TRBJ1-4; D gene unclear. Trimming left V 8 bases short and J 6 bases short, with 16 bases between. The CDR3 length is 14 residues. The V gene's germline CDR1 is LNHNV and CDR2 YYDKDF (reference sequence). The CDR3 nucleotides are TGTGCCACCCGCAAGTGGCAGGTGGATGAAAAACTGTTTTTT. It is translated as CATRKWQVDEKLFF.

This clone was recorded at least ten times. This chain's CDR3 is CASSITEASYNEQFF. The CDR3 DNA reads TGTGCCAGTAGTATAACGGAGGCCTCCTACAATGAGCAGTTCTTC. The chain combines TRBV19 with TRBJ2-1, with a weak D call TRBD2 (5 bases). V gave up 2 bases and J gave up 0 bases, with 8 bases separating them. This CDR3 region has 15 residues. Germline assignment: CDR1 LNHDA and CDR2 SQIVND (reference sequence). The full variable domain, in which reference TRBV19 and TRBJ2-1 provide the parts outside the CDR3, is DGGITQSPKYLFRKEGQNVTLSCEQNLNHDAMYWYRQDPGQGLRLIYYSQIVNDFQKGDIAEGYSVSREKKESFPLTVTSAQKNPTAFYLCASSITEASYNEQFFGPGTRLTVL.

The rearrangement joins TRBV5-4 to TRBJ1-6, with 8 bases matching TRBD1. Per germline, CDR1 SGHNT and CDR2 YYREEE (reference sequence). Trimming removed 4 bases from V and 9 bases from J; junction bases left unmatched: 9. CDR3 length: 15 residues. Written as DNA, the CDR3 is TGTGCCAGCAGCCAGCCCGGACAGGGAAGTTCACCCCTCCACTTT. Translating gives CASSQPGQGSSPLHF.